This T cell receptor (beta chain) comes out of a study of shared clonotypes between healthy human individuals. Libraries were prepared by immunoSEQ multiplex PCR; TCRdb keeps only in-frame clonotypes and omits some of them. Of about 820,000 clones listed, 85% to 95% were seen once; the top ten hold around 24%. This CDR3 has 21 amino acids. Germline V lookup: CDR1 LGHNA, CDR2 YSLEER. The ends lost 0 bases at V and 2 bases at J; junction bases unmatched: 19. This clone came up once. The naive CD8 population came from CD45RO-negative cells selected for CCR7, without terminally differentiated effector memory CD45RA+ cells.

This chain links TRBV4-3 with TRBJ1-3; 7 nucleotides line up with TRBD1. The material sequenced was naive CD8+ T cells sorted from blood. The TCR originated in a young man in good health. CDR3 sequence reads: CASSQDPGTAPGTAPGNTIYF. In nucleotides, the CDR3 is TGCGCCAGCAGCCAAGATCCCGGGACAGCGCCCGGTACCGCTCCTGGAAACACCATATATTTT.